This TCR beta chain was observed in a study of CD8+CD57+ T cells in acquired aplastic anemia. Sequencing was done on patients that had shown CD8+CD57+ cell expansion by flow cytometry. According to the study, genomic DNA was the template for TCR beta VDJ and CDR3 profiling. In TCRdb, the reads were re-called with MiXCR into one record per CDR3 protein. Among about 180,000 distinct CDR3 sequences, 40% to 50% were seen once, and the ten largest hold more than 1%. The V gene's germline CDR1 is SNHLY and CDR2 FYNNEI. The CDR3 length is 17 residues. The V gene end was trimmed by 5 bases and the J gene end by 1 base; junction bases not matched to a gene: 10.

The sequence derives from a human donor with aplastic anemia. The chain carries TRBV2 and TRBJ2-2, with 7 bases lining up with TRBD2. Sequencing was done on a sample of sorted CD4+, CD8+, or CD8+CD57+ T cells (not recorded which) from PBMCs. The CDR3 DNA follows: TGTGCCAGCAGTTACTTGAGCGGCGGGGGGAACACCGGGGAGCTGTTTTTT. Amino acid sequence: CASSYLSGGGNTGELFF.